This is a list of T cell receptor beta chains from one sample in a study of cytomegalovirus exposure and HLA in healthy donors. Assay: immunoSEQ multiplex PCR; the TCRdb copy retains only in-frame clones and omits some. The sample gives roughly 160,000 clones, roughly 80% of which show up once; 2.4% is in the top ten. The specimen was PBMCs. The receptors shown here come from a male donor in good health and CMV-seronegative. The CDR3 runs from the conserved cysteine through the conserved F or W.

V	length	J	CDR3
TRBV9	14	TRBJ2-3	CASSVDLAADTQYF
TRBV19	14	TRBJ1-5	CASGQGSSNQPQHF
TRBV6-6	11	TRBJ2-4	CASSLASIQYF
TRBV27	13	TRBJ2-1	CASSSQTNNEQFF
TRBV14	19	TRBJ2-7	CASRWRDRGLFVPAYEQYF
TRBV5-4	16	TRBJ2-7	CASSLGGQGGVYEQYF
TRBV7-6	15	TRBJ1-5	CASSLRQGPNQPQHF
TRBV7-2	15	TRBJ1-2	CASSLRQGNFNGYTF
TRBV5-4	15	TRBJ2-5	CASSPETGPRETQYF
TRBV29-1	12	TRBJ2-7	CSVLGPAYEQYF
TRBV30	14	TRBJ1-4	CAWSLTGGNEKLFF
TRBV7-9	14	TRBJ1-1	CASSLSDSDTEAFF
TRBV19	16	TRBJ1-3	CASSGGQEPIGNTIYF
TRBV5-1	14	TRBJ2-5	CASSLTGGMETQYF
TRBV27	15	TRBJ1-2	CASSSWTGDGYGYTF
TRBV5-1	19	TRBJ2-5	CASSLAGGLAGVRWETQYF
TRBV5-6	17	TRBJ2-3	CASIKTRGGLLGDTQYF
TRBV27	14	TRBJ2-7	CASSRVGSSYEQYF
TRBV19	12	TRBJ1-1	CASSAGTPEAFF
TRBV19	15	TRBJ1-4	CASRIQGGAYEKLFF
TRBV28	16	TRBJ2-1	CASSRGTGGLRNEQFF
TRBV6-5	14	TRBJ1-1	CASSKGTGFSEAFF
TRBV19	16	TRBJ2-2	CASSPLAGGNTGELFF
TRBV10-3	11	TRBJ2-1	CAMGQLNEQFF
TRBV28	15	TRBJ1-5	CASSSGTAGNQPQHF
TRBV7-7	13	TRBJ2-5	CASSSSGKETQYF
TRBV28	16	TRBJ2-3	CASEGLAGGSTDTQYF
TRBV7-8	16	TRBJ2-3	CASSDWTSLGTDTQYF
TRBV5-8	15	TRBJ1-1	CASSLQTGVNTEAFF
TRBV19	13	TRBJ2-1	CASSIQGRDEQFF
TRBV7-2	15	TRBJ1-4	CASSLVGTGGEKLFF
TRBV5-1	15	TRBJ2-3	CASSLVTGTIDTQYF
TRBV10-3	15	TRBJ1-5	CAISAKGGSNQPQHF
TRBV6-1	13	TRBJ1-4	CASLRAPNEKLFF
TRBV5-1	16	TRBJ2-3	CASSLQGTSGTDTQYF
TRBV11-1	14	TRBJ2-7	CASSRSGQGYEQYF
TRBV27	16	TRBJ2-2	CASSLGYGSGTGELFF
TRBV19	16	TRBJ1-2	CASSPSRDILNYGYTF
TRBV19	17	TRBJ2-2	CASSMVGVYANTGELFF
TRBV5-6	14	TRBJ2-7	CASSLVGLGGEQYF
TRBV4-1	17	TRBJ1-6	CASSQDEWAGDNSPLHF
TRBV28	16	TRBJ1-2	CASSPNLRAANYGYTF
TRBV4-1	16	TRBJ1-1	CASSQDVGRVNTEAFF
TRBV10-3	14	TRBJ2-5	CAIRDGGSQETQYF
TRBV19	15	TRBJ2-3	CASSMAGVGTDTQYF
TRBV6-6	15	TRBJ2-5	CASSYRTGGLETQYF
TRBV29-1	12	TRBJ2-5	CSVAGRPGTQYF
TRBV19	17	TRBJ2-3	CASNNWGSGTDTDTQYF
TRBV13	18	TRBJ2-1	CASSSLGQPGLDYNEQFF
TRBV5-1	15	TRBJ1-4	CASSLGGTGREKLFF
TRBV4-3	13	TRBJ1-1	CASSDRSNTEAFF
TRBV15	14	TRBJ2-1	CATGQAGVIYEQFF
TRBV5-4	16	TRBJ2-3	CASSPPRLTLGDTQYF
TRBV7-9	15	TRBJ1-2	CASSPPDSSNYGYPF
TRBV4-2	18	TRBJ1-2	CASSQDDLRTFDRGGYPF